The present T cell receptor beta chain was sequenced within a study of blood T cell repertoires in COVID-19. On the study more broadly: The United States, Italy and Spain provided the acute and convalescent COVID-19 samples.

With V trimmed by 8 bases and J by 6 bases, 14 bases remained unmatched. The CDR3 runs to 17 residues. Germline V lookup: CDR1 LNHDA, CDR2 SQIVND (reference sequence). The table lists this clone with a count of one. Those designated as exposed participants met a COVID-19 case within 2 weeks before study entry. How the authors handled the data: Estimation of nucleated cell counts was performed using reference gene primer amplification. Using immunoSEQ multiplex PCR, the repertoire was profiled, and TCRdb retains in-frame clones only, with some absent. D and trimming were read from the DNA, whereas the V and J calls and clone size are those reported in that table. In the table there are under 300,000 clones, approximately 89% of which are singletons.

The receptor was isolated from a woman between 40 and 50 years old who had been exposed to COVID-19. Sample: PBMCs or T cells enriched from blood (not recorded which). This sequence joins TRBV19 and TRBJ1-5, with 12 bases matching TRBD1. The CDR3 coding sequence is TGTGCCAGTCAGCCCGGCGCGGGACAGGGGGCTGGTCAGCCCCAGCATTTT. Translation gives CASQPGAGQGAGQPQHF.